These 13 T cell receptor beta chains were sequenced from one sample in a study of OX40 agonist ivuxolimab in advanced cancers. Libraries were prepared by immunoSEQ multiplex PCR; TCRdb keeps only in-frame clonotypes and omits some of them. Of about 66,000 clones detected, roughly 90% appear once; the ten largest clones hold 0.67%. Sequencing used CD4+ or CD8+ T cells sorted from blood, obtained in a trial of the OX40 agonist ivuxolimab. These receptors were taken from an adult with an advanced solid tumor such as melanoma, head and neck, liver or kidney cancer.

The genes are TRBV7-3 and TRBJ2-2; possibly TRBD2 for D (6 bases). The germline gives CDR1 SGHTA, CDR2 FQGTGA. The CDR3 runs to 15 residues. Deletions cut 5 bases from V and 4 bases from J, with 14 bases between. Here the CDR3 reads CASSPRRVGTGELFF. The CDR3 nucleotides are TGTGCCAGCAGCCCCCGGAGGGTTGGCACCGGGGAGCTGTTTTTT.

The chain has TRBV5-1 and TRBJ2-5; weak D call: TRBD2 (6 bases). CDR3 length: 16 residues. Germline V gives CDR1 SGHRS, CDR2 YFSETQ. V lost 4 bases, J lost 6 bases, and 22 bases lay in between. CDR3 amino acids: CASSPPGLEGRQTQYF. The CDR3 DNA sequence: TGCGCCAGCAGCCCACCGGGACTCGAGGGGCGGCAGACCCAGTACTTC.

Only a few counts were recorded for this clone. The V call is TRBV6-1, the J call TRBJ2-7; TRBD1 is a possible D gene (5 bases). The CDR3 length is 11 residues. V was clipped by 10 bases and J by 3 bases, with 10 bases between them. Per the germline V gene, CDR1 is MNHNS and CDR2 is SASEGT. The DNA for the CDR3 is TGTGCCACGCTTAGGGGCTACGAGCAGTACTTC. Its translation: CATLRGYEQYF.

The chain uses TRBV5-1 and TRBJ2-5; the match to TRBD2 covers 11 bases. This CDR3 region has 15 residues. V was pared by 7 bases and J by 9 bases, with 14 bases of the junction left unmatched. Per the germline V gene, CDR1 is SGHRS and CDR2 is YFSETQ. The CDR3 nucleotides are TGCGCCAGCGCCCTGGGGACTAGCGGAGCCGGGTCCCAGTACTTC. It codes for CASALGTSGAGSQYF.

The genes are TRBV25-1 and TRBJ1-1; tentatively, D is TRBD1 (5 bases). CDR1 and CDR2 from the germline V gene are MGHDK and SYGVNS. V was cut by 6 bases and J by 5 bases, with 13 bases left in between. The CDR3 totals 13 residues. The CDR3 nucleotides are TGTGCCAGCAGGGGAGGTGGGGGTACTGAAGCTTTCTTT. The encoded protein is CASRGGGGTEAFF.

The gene calls are TRBV29-1 and TRBJ1-4, with 7 bases identical to TRBD1. The CDR3 totals 13 residues. V lost 5 bases and J lost 4; bases outside the gene matches: 4. In germline, CDR1 is SQVTM, CDR2 ANQGSEA. This CDR3 is CSVSGTDNEKLFF. The CDR3 DNA reads TGCAGCGTTAGTGGGACAGATAATGAAAAACTGTTTTTT.

This rearrangement joins TRBV19 to TRBJ2-2; weak D call: TRBD2 (5 bases). CDR1 and CDR2 from the germline V gene are LNHDA and SQIVND (reference sequence). The CDR3 spans 15 residues. Trimming left V 6 bases short and J 5 bases short, with 16 bases between. The CDR3 nucleotides read TGTGCCAGTAGAGTGTCCGGGATTGGGACCGGGGAGCTGTTTTTT. Translation: CASRVSGIGTGELFF.

V and J are TRBV6-1 and TRBJ1-1; D might be TRBD1 (6 bases). V lost 1 base and J 3 bases, leaving 9 bases between the germline ends. CDR1 and CDR2 from the germline V gene are MNHNS and SASEGT. The CDR3 runs to 14 residues. This CDR3 is CASSEEDRYTEAFF. The CDR3 bases are TGTGCCAGCAGTGAAGAAGACAGGTACACTGAAGCTTTCTTT.

The rearrangement uses TRBV19 and TRBJ1-3; no clear D gene. CDR3 length: 17 residues. Germline V CDR1 and CDR2: LNHDA, SQIVND (reference sequence). Trimming removed 4 bases from V and 0 bases from J, with 16 bases in between. CDR3 DNA sequence: TGTGCCAGTAGTACCCGGCGACGGTCGAGCTCTGGAAACACCATATATTTT. Translated, it gives CASSTRRRSSSGNTIYF.

The count of this clone is one. The chain recombines TRBV6-5 with TRBJ2-7; D gene unclear. Trimming took off 0 bases at V and 4 bases at J, with 10 bases between the two ends. The CDR3 has 14 amino acids. From germline, CDR1 is MNHEY and CDR2 SVGAGI. CDR3 in DNA: TGTGCCAGCAGTTACTCGATGGGCCAATACGAGCAGTACTTC. Residues: CASSYSMGQYEQYF.

The rearrangement links TRBV5-4 to TRBJ1-4; 7 positions match TRBD1. V was pared by 4 bases and J by 3 bases, with 3 bases of the junction left unmatched. CDR3 length: 14 residues. The germline gives CDR1 SGHNT, CDR2 YYREEE (reference sequence). Here the CDR3 DNA reads TGTGCCAGCAGCCCAGACAGGGCTAATGAAAAACTGTTTTTT. This codes for CASSPDRANEKLFF.

This rearrangement joins TRBV4-1 to TRBJ2-1, with a weak D call TRBD2 (5 bases). Germline assignment: CDR1 MGHRA and CDR2 YSYEKL. Trimming took off 0 bases at V and 6 bases at J, with 21 bases between the two ends. The CDR3 contains 18 residues. The chain's CDR3 is CASSQDSQRLGLFNEQFF. DNA for the CDR3: TGCGCCAGCAGCCAAGACTCACAGCGGCTGGGTTTGTTCAATGAGCAGTTCTTC.

This clone was observed a handful of times. The chain links TRBV19 to TRBJ2-1; 8 nucleotides match TRBD2. The CDR3 contains 13 residues. The germline V gene encodes CDR1 LNHDA and CDR2 SQIVND (reference sequence). The V and J ends lost 7 bases and 4 bases, in that order; junction bases with no gene match: 3. CDR3 DNA: TGTGCCAGTACCGCGGGAGGTTACAATGAGCAGTTCTTC. It encodes CASTAGGYNEQFF.